This TCR beta chain was identified during a study of Ad26.COV2.S vaccination and SARS-CoV-2 variants. Overall study context: Ad26.COV2.S, an intramuscular injection, was given once or twice 56 days apart.

V lost 3 bases, J lost 1 base, and 16 bases lay in between. This CDR3 has 16 residues. CDR1 and CDR2 (germline): LNHDA, SQIVND (reference sequence). As concerns this clone: What it binds is not known.

Sequenced by immunoSEQ multiplex PCR; TCRdb stores in-frame clones only, minus some. The sample lists around 320,000 clones, more than 75% occurring once. Study-wide findings and caveats: Once vaccination had occurred, spike-specific CD8+ and CD4+ T cell responses reportedly showed substantial breadth. Recipients of vaccine and of placebo showed similar breadth of their non-spike TCR repertoires. An underestimation of total T cell responses may have resulted from the TCR breadth and depth analyses.

The treatment was: around 19 received Ad26.COV2.S at low or high dose, single or two shots; several received placebo; per-sample allocation not given. Collection of samples fell on day 63 after the first vaccine or placebo injection. The sequenced sample was peripheral blood, obtained in a trial of Ad26.COV2.S vaccine versus placebo. The receptor's source is a person between 18 and 60 years old who received the Ad26.COV2.S COVID-19 vaccine or a placebo. J is TRBJ2-7 and V is TRBV19, with D possibly TRBD2 on 6 matching bases. The CDR3 nucleotides read TGTGCCAGTAGTATGGCGGGCCCGGGACTGTCCTACGAGCAGTACTTC. Its protein product is CASSMAGPGLSYEQYF.